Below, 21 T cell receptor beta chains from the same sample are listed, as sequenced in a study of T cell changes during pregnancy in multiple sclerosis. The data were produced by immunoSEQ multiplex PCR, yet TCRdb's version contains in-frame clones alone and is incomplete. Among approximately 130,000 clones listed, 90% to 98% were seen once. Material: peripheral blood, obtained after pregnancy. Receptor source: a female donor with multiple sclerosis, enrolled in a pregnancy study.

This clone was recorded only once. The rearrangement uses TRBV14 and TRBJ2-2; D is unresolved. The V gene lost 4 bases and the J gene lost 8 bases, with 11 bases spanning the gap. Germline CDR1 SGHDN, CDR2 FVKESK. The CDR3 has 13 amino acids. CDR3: CASSRVNGGELFF. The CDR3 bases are TGTGCCAGCAGCCGAGTGAACGGTGGGGAGCTGTTTTTT.

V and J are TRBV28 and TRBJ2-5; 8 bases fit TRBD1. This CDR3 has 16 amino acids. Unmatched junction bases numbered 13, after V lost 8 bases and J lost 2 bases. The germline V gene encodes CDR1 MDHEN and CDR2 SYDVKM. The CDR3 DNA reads TGTGCCAGCCCTCAAATAGAGGACAGGGTGCAAGAGACCCAGTACTTC. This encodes CASPQIEDRVQETQYF.

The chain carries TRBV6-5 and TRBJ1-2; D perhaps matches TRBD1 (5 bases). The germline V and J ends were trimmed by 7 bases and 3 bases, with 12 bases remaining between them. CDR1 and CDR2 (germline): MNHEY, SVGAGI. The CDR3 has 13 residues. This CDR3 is CASTPDRHYGYTF. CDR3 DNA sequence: TGTGCCAGCACCCCCGACAGACACTATGGCTACACCTTC.

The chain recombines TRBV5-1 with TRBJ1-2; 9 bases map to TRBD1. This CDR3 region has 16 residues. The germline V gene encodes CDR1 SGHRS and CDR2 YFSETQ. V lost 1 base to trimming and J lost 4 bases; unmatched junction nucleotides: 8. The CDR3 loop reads CASSLWGDRDPYGYTF. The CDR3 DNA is TGCGCCAGCAGCTTGTGGGGGGACAGGGACCCCTATGGCTACACCTTC. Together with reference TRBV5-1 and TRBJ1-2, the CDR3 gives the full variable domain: KAGVTQTPRYLIKTRGQQVTLSCSPISGHRSVSWYQQTPGQGLQFLFEYFSETQRNKGNFPGRFSGRQFSNSRSEMNVSTLELGDSALYLCASSLWGDRDPYGYTFGSGTRLTVV.

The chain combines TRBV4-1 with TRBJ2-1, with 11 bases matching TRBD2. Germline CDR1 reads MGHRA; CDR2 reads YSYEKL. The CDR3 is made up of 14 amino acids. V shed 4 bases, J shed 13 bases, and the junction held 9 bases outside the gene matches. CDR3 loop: CASSPDSGRAIQFF. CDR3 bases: TGCGCCAGCAGCCCTGATAGCGGGAGGGCCATCCAGTTCTTC.

CDR3 sequence: CASSIVQGTITDTQYF. CDR3 nucleotide sequence: TGTGCCAGTAGTATAGTTCAGGGGACTATCACAGATACGCAGTATTTT. This chain joins TRBV19 and TRBJ2-3; possible D gene TRBD2, 7 bases. CDR3 size: 16 residues. Germline values: CDR1 LNHDA, CDR2 SQIVND (reference sequence). V lost 1 base to trimming and J lost 2 bases, with 13 bases between them. The entire variable domain, with the rest obtained from reference TRBV19 and TRBJ2-3, is as follows: DGGITQSPKYLFRKEGQNVTLSCEQNLNHDAMYWYRQDPGQGLRLIYYSQIVNDFQKGDIAEGYSVSREKKESFPLTVTSAQKNPTAFYLCASSIVQGTITDTQYFGPGTRLTVL.

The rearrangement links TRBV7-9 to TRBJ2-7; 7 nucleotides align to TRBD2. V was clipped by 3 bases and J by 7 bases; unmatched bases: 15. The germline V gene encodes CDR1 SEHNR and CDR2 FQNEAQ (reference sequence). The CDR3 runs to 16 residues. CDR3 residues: CASSFEIGAGEGEQYF. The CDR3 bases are TGTGCCAGCAGCTTCGAAATCGGGGCGGGAGAGGGTGAGCAGTACTTC. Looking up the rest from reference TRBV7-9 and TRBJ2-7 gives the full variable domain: DTGVSQNPRHKITKRGQNVTFRCDPISEHNRLYWYRQTLGQGPEFLTYFQNEAQLEKSRLLSDRFSAERPKGSFSTLEIQRTEQGDSAMYLCASSFEIGAGEGEQYFGPGTRLTVT.

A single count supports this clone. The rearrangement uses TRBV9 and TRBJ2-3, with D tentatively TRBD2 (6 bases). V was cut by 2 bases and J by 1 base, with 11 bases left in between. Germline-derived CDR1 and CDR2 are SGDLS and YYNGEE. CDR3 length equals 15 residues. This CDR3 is CASSVSGRRTDTQYF. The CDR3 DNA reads TGTGCCAGCAGCGTTAGTGGGAGGCGCACAGATACGCAGTATTTT.

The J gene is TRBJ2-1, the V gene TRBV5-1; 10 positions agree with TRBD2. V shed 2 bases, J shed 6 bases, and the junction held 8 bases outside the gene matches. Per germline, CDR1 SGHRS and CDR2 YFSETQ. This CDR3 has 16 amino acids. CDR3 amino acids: CASSLNSGRAGNEQFF. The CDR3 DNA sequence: TGCGCCAGCAGCTTAAACAGCGGGAGGGCCGGCAATGAGCAGTTCTTC.

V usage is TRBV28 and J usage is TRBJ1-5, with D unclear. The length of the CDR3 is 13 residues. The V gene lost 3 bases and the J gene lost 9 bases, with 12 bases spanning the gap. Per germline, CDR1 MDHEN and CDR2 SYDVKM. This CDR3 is CASSLGFERPQHF. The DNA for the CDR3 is TGTGCCAGCAGTTTGGGTTTCGAGCGGCCCCAGCATTTT.

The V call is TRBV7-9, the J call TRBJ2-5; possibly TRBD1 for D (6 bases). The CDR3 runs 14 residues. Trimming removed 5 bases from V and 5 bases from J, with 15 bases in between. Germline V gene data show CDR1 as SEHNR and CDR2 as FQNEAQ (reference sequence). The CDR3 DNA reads TGTGCCAGCAGCCCGACAGGCCATCTGGAGACCCAGTACTTC. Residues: CASSPTGHLETQYF.

CDR3 DNA sequence: TGTGCCAGCAGGATAGCAGGGGCTAATGGCTACACCTTC. As protein: CASRIAGANGYTF. The genes are TRBV27 and TRBJ1-2; TRBD1 might be the D (6 bases). This CDR3 has 13 residues. Trimming took off 6 bases at V and 6 bases at J, with 14 bases between the two ends. From germline, CDR1 is MNHEY and CDR2 SMNVEV (reference sequence).

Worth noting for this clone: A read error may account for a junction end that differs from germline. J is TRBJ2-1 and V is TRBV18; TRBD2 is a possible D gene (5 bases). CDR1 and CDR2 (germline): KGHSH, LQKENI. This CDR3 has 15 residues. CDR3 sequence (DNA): TGTGCCAGCTCACTCCCCTCACCTAATTTGTTACCCGGGGTCTTC. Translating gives CASSLPSPNLLPGVF.

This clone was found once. Written as DNA, the CDR3 is TGCAGCGTTACAGGGGTCGTGGGGTACGAGCAGTACTTC. Translating it yields CSVTGVVGYEQYF. V usage is TRBV29-1 and J usage is TRBJ2-5; TRBD1 agrees at 7 bases. TRBJ2-7 matches the DNA end more closely, so the J call is doubtful. Germline-derived CDR1 and CDR2 are SQVTM and ANQGSEA. CDR3 length: 13 amino acids.

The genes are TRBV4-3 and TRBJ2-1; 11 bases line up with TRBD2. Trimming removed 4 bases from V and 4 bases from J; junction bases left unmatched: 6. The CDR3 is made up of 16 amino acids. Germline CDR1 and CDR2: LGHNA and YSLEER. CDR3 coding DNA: TGCGCCAGCAGCCCTACTAGCGGGAGCACGTACAATGAGCAGTTCTTC. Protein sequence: CASSPTSGSTYNEQFF.

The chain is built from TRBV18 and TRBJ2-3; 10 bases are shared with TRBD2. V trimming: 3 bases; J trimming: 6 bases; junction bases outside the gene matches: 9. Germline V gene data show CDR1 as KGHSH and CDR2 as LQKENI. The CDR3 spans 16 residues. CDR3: CASSPLPSGSADTQYF. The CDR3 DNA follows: TGTGCCAGCTCACCTCTTCCTAGCGGGAGCGCTGATACGCAGTATTTT.

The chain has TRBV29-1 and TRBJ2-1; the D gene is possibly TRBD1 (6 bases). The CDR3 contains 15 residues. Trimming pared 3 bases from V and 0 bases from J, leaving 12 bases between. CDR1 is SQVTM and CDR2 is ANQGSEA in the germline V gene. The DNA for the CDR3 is TGCAGCGTTGAGGGGATAGGGGGCTCCTACAATGAGCAGTTCTTC. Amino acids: CSVEGIGGSYNEQFF.

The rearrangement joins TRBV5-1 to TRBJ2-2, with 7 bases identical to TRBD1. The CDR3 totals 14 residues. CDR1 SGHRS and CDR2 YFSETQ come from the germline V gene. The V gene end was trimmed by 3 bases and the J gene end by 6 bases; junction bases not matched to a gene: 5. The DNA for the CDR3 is TGCGCCAGCAGCTCGATGCAGGGGGCCGGGGAGCTGTTTTTT. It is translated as CASSSMQGAGELFF. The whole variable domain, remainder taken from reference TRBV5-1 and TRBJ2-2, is KAGVTQTPRYLIKTRGQQVTLSCSPISGHRSVSWYQQTPGQGLQFLFEYFSETQRNKGNFPGRFSGRQFSNSRSEMNVSTLELGDSALYLCASSSMQGAGELFFGEGSRLTVL.

In nucleotides, the CDR3 is TGTGCCAGTTCAAGGGGGCTCGATGGCTACACCTTC. The encoded protein is CASSRGLDGYTF. The gene calls are TRBV19 and TRBJ1-2; 7 bases agree with TRBD1. V gave up 8 bases and J gave up 6 bases; unmatched junction bases: 6. The CDR3 consists of 12 residues. The germline V gene has CDR1 LNHDA and CDR2 SQIVND (reference sequence).

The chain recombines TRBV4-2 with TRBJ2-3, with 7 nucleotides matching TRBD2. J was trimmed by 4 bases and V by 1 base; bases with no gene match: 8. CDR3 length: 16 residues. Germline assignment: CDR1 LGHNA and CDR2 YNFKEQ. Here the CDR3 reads CASSQGVRERSDTQYF. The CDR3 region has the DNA TGTGCCAGCAGCCAAGGGGTGCGGGAGAGATCAGATACGCAGTATTTT.

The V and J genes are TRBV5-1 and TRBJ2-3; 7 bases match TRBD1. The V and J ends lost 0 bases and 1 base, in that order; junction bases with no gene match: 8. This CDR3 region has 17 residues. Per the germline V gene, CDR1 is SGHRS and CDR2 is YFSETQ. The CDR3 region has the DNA TGCGCCAGCAGCTTGGAATACAGGGGCCTTGGCACAGATACGCAGTATTTT. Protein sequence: CASSLEYRGLGTDTQYF.